The 8 T cell receptor beta chains in this list originate from one sample, sequenced in a study of early T cells in non-severe SARS-CoV-2 infection. TCRdb re-derived calls from the 5' RACE reads in MiXCR, one entry per CDR3 protein. The table has under 85,000 distinct CDR3 sequences, over 9.5% seen once; the top ten hold almost 6.5%. Sequenced input: whole blood. These receptors were collected from an adult who was a healthcare worker with PCR-confirmed SARS-CoV-2 infection or an uninfected control (not recorded which).

This clonotype was observed at least ten times. In nucleotides, the CDR3 is TGTGCCAGCACCATGACTCCTTTAAATGAAAAACTGTTTTTT. This translates into CASTMTPLNEKLFF. This chain connects TRBV6-2 or TRBV6-3 to TRBJ1-4; D not certain. Germline CDR1 is MNHEY and CDR2 is SVGEGT. With 7 bases removed from V and 5 bases from J, the gap between germline ends came to 14 bases. The CDR3 loop spans 14 amino acids.

This clonotype is a singleton in its sample. The chain joins TRBV20-1 to TRBJ1-4; no clear D. CDR1 and CDR2 from the germline V gene are DFQATT and SNEGSKA (reference sequence). Trimming pared 0 bases from V and 12 bases from J, leaving 17 bases between. The CDR3 spans 14 residues. The CDR3 region is CSAREGGQVGQLFF. In DNA, the CDR3 is TGCAGTGCTAGAGAAGGAGGCCAAGTCGGCCAACTGTTTTTT.

By sample fraction, this clonotype is medium-sized. As DNA, the CDR3 is TGTGCCAGCAGTTACTATAGCGGGAGTAGCCACGAGCAGTACTTC. Translation gives CASSYYSGSSHEQYF. J is TRBJ2-7 and V is TRBV6-2 or TRBV6-3; 9 bases are shared with TRBD2. V lost 1 base to trimming and J lost 5 bases; unmatched junction nucleotides: 6. The length of the CDR3 is 15 residues. Germline V gene sequence: CDR1 MNHEY, CDR2 SVGEGT.

This clonotype appeared many times. The CDR3 DNA is TGTGCCAGCAGTTACCCCAGAGGGGGCGGTATGAAGACCCAGTACTTC. Protein sequence: CASSYPRGGGMKTQYF. The chain couples TRBV6-2 or TRBV6-3 to TRBJ2-5; 7 positions match TRBD1. CDR1 and CDR2 (germline): MNHEY, SVGEGT. The CDR3 sequence is 16 residues long. V was clipped by 2 bases and J by 6 bases; unmatched bases: 12.

This clonotype was found many times. The gene calls are TRBV10-3 and TRBJ2-1; 8 bases agree with TRBD2. Germline values: CDR1 ENHRY, CDR2 SYGVKD. V was pared by 6 bases and J by 0 bases, with 10 bases of the junction left unmatched. This CDR3 has 17 amino acids. The CDR3 loop is CAISVRGGVISYNEQFF. CDR3 nucleotides: TGTGCCATCAGCGTCCGGGGGGGAGTGATCTCCTACAATGAGCAGTTCTTC.

J is TRBJ2-1 and V is TRBV29-1; TRBD2 agrees at 11 bases. The CDR3 runs to 12 residues. The germline gives CDR1 SQVTM, CDR2 ANQGSEA. J was trimmed by 9 bases and V by 7 bases; bases with no gene match: 5. CDR3 nucleotide sequence: TGCAGCGCGAAACTAGCGGGAGTTGAGCAGTTCTTC. Translated: CSAKLAGVEQFF.

This clonotype showed up just a few times. This sequence joins TRBV11-2 and TRBJ2-2; TRBD1 matches 9 bases. The J segment lost 2 bases and the V segment lost 2 bases, leaving 9 bases of the junction unmatched. The CDR3 extends over 18 amino acids. The germline V gene encodes CDR1 SGHAT and CDR2 FQNNGV. This CDR3 reads CASSLRTGGSGNTGELFF. The CDR3 region has the DNA TGTGCCAGCAGCTTAAGAACAGGGGGCTCGGGCAACACCGGGGAGCTGTTTTTT.

This clonotype was seen many times. The chain links TRBV7-2 to TRBJ2-7; TRBD2 matches 11 bases. J was trimmed by 3 bases and V by 3 bases; bases with no gene match: 4. CDR1 is SGHTA, CDR2 FQGNSA, per germline. The CDR3 covers 15 residues. The CDR3 region is CASSFSGRGNYEQYF. CDR3 in DNA: TGTGCCAGCAGCTTTAGCGGGAGGGGAAACTACGAGCAGTACTTC.